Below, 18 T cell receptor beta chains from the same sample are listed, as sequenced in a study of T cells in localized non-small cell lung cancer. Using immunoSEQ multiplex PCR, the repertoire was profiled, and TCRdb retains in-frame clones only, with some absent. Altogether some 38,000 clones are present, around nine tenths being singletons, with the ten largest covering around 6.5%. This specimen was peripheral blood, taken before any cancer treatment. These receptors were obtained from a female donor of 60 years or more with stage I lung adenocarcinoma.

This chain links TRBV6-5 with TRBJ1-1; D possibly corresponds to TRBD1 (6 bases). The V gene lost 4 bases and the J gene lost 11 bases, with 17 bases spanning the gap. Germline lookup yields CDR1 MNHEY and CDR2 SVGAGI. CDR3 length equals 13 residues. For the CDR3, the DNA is TGTGCCAGCAGTTTTTCCTCCAGGGGTACTGCTTTCTTT. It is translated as CASSFSSRGTAFF.

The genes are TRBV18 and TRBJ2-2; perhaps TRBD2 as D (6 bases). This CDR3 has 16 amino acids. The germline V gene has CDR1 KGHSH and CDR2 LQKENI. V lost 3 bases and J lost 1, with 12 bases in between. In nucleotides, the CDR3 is TGTGCCAGCTCACCCCTAAATAGCGGGAACACCGGGGAGCTGTTTTTT. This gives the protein CASSPLNSGNTGELFF.

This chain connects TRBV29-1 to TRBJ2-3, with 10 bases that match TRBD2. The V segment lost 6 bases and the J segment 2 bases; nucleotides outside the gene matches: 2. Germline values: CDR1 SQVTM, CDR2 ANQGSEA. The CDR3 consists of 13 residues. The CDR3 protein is CSVAGGVTDTQYF. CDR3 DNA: TGCAGCGTAGCGGGGGGGGTCACAGATACGCAGTATTTT.

The CDR3 coding sequence is TGTGCCAGTAGTATAGCTGACAGGGGTAACTATGGCTACACCTTC. Its protein is CASSIADRGNYGYTF. V gene TRBV19 combines with J gene TRBJ1-2; 8 bases fit TRBD1. The V gene's germline CDR1 is LNHDA and CDR2 SQIVND (reference sequence). J was trimmed by 1 base and V by 1 base; bases with no gene match: 2. The length of the CDR3 is 15 residues.

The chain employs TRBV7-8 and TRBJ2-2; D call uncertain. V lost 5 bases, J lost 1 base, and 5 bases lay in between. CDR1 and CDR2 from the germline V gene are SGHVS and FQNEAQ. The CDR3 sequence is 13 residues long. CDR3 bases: TGTGCCAGCAGCCCCAGGAACACCGGGGAGCTGTTTTTT. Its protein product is CASSPRNTGELFF.

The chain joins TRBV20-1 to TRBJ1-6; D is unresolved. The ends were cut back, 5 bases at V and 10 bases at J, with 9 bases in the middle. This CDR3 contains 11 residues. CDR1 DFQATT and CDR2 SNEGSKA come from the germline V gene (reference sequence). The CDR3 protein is CSAPEGSPLHF. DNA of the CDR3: TGCAGTGCTCCAGAGGGATCACCCCTCCACTTT.

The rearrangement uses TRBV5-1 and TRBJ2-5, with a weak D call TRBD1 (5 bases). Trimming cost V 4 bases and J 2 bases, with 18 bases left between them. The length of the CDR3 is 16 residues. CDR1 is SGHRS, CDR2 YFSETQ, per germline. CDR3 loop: CASSPISSGQQETQYF. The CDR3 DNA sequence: TGCGCCAGCAGCCCCATCAGTTCAGGGCAGCAAGAGACCCAGTACTTC.

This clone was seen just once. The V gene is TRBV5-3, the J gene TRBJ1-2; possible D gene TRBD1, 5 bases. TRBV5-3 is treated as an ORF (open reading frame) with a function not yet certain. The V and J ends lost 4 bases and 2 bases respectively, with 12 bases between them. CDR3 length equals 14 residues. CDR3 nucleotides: TGTGCCAGAAGCCCTCGGGGGACGAACTATGGCTACACCTTC. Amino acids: CARSPRGTNYGYTF.

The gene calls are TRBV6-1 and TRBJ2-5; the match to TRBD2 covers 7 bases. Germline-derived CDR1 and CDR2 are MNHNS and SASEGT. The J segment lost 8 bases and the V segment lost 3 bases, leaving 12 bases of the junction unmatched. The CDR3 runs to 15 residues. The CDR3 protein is CASSELVGGGDTQYF. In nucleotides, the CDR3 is TGTGCCAGCAGTGAGCTGGTCGGGGGAGGGGATACCCAGTACTTC.

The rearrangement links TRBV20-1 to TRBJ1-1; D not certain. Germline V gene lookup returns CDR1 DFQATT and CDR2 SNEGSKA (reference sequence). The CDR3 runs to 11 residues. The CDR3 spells CRIPVNTEAFF. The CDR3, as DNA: TGCAGAATCCCAGTGAACACTGAAGCTTTCTTT.

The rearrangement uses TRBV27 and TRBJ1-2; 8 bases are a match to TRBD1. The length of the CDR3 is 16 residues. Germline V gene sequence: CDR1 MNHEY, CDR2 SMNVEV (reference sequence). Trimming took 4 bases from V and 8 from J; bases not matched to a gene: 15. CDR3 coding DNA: TGTGCCAGCAGTTATGGGGACAGGCAGTTCTCAGGGGGCTACACCTTC. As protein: CASSYGDRQFSGGYTF.

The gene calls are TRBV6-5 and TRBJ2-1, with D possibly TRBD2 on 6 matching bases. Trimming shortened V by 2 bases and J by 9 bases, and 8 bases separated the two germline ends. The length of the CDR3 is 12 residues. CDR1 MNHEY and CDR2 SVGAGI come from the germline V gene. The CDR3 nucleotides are TGTGCCAGCAGTTACGTCGGGGGTGAGCAGTTCTTC. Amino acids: CASSYVGGEQFF.

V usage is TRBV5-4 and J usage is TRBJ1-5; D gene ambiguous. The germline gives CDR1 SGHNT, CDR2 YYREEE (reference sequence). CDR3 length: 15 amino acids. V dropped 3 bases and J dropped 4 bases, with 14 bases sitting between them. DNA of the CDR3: TGTGCCAGCAGCTCCGGGATTTCGAATAATCAGCCCCAGCATTTT. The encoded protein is CASSSGISNNQPQHF.

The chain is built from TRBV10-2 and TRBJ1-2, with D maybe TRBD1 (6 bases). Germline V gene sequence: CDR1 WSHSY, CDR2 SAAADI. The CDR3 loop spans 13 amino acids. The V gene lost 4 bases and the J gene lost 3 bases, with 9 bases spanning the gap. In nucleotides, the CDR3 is TGCGCCAGCAGTGGACAGGCATACTATGGCTACACCTTC. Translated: CASSGQAYYGYTF.

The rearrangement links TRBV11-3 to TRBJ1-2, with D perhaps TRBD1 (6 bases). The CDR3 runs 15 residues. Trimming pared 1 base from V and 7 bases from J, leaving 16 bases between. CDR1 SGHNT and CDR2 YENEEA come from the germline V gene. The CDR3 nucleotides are TGTGCCAGCAGCTTAGGGAATGCCTCCAGGGGTGGCTACACCTTC. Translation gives CASSLGNASRGGYTF. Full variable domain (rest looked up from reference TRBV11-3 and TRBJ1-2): EAGVVQSPRYKIIEKKQPVAFWCNPISGHNTLYWYLQNLGQGPELLIRYENEEAVDDSQLPKDRFSAERLKGVDSTLKIQPAELGDSAVYLCASSLGNASRGGYTFGSGTRLTVV.

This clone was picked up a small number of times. The CDR3 nucleotides read TGTGCCAGCAGCGAGGCGCGCCCCGGGGAGCAGTACTTC. Protein product: CASSEARPGEQYF. V usage is TRBV7-6 and J usage is TRBJ2-7; unclear D gene. The CDR3 spans 13 residues. The V end was cut by 5 bases, the J end by 7 bases, with 15 bases between. CDR1 is SGHVS and CDR2 is FNYEAQ in the germline V gene.

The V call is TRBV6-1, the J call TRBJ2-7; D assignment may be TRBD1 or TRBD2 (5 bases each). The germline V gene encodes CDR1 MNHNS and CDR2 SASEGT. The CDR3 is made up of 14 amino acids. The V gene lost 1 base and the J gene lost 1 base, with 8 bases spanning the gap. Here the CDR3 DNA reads TGTGCCAGCAGTGAAGAGGGACCTTCCTACGAGCAGTACTTC. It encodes CASSEEGPSYEQYF.

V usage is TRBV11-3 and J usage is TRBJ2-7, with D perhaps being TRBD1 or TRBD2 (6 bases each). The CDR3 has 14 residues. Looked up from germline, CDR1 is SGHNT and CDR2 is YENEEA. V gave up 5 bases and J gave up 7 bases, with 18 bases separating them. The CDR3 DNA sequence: TGTGCCAGCAGCCCCCGGGGGCGGCCACTTGAGCAGTACTTC. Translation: CASSPRGRPLEQYF.